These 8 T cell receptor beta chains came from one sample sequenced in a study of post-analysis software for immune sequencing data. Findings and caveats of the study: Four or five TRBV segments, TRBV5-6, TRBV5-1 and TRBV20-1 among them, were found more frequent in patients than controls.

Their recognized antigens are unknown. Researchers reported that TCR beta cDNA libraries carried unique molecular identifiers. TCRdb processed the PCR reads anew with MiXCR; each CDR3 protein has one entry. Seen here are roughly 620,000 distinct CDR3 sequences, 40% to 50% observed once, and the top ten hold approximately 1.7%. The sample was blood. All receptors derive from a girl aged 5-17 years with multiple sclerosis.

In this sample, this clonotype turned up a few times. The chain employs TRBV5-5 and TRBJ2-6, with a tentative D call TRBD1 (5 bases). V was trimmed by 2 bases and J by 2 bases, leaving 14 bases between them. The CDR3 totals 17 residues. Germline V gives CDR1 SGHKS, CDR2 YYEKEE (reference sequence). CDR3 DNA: TGTGCCAGCAGCTTAGGGGCAGCCGACCCTGGGGCCAACGTCCTGACTTTC. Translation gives CASSLGAADPGANVLTF.

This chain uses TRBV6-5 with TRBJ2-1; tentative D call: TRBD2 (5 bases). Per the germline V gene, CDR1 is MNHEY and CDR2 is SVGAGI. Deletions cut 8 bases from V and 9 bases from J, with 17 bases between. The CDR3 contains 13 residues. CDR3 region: CASRLEGVGEQFF. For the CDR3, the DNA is TGTGCCAGCCGATTAGAGGGAGTGGGTGAGCAGTTCTTC.

CDR3 loop: CSASSPDFSSYEQYF. The CDR3 DNA sequence: TGCAGTGCTTCGTCCCCGGACTTCAGCTCCTACGAGCAGTACTTC. The rearrangement joins TRBV20-1 to TRBJ2-7, with D possibly matching TRBD2 (5 bases). CDR1 DFQATT and CDR2 SNEGSKA come from the germline V gene (reference sequence). The CDR3 totals 15 residues. V lost 5 bases and J lost 0, with 17 bases in between.

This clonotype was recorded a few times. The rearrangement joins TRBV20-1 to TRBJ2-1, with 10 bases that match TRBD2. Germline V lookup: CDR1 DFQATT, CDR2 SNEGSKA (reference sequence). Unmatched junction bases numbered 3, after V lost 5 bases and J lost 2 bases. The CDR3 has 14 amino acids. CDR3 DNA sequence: TGCAGTGCTCGAAGCGGGAGGGCCTACAATGAGCAGTTCTTC. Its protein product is CSARSGRAYNEQFF.

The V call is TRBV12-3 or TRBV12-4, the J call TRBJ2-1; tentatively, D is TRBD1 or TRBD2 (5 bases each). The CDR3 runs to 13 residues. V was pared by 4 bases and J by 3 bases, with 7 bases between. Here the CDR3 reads CASSWGNYNEQFF. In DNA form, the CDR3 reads TGTGCCAGCAGTTGGGGGAACTACAATGAGCAGTTCTTC.

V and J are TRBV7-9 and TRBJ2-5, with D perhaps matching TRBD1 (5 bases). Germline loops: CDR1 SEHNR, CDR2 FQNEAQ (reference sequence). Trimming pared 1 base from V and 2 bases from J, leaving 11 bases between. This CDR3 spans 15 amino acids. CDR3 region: CASSLGGRAQETQYF. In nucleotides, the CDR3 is TGTGCCAGCAGCTTAGGGGGCCGGGCTCAAGAGACCCAGTACTTC. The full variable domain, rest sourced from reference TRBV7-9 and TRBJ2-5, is DTGVSQNPRHKITKRGQNVTFRCDPISEHNRLYWYRQTLGQGPEFLTYFQNEAQLEKSRLLSDRFSAERPKGSFSTLEIQRTEQGDSAMYLCASSLGGRAQETQYFGPGTRLLVL.

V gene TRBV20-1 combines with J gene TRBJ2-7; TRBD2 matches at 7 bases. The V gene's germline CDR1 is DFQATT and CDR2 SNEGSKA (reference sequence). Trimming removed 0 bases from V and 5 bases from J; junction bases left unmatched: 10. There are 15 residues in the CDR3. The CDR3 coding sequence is TGCAGTGCTAGAGATTCCCGGCGGGAGAACCACGAGCAGTACTTC. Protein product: CSARDSRRENHEQYF.

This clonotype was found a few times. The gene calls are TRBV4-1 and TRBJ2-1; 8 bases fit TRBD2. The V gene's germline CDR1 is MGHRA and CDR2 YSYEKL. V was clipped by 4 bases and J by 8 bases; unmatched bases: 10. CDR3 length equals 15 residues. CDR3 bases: TGCGCCAGCAGCCGGACTAGCCTCCCTCGCGATGAGCAGTTCTTC. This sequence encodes CASSRTSLPRDEQFF.